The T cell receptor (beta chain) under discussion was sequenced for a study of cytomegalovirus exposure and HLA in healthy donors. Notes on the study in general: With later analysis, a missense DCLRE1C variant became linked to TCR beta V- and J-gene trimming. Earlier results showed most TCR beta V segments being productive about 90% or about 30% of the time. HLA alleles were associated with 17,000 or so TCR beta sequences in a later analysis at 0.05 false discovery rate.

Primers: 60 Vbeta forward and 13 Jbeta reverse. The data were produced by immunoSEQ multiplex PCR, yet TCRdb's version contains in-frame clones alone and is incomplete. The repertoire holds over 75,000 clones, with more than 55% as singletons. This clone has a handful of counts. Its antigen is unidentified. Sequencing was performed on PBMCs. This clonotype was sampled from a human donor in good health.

CDR3 amino acids: CASKETGTTNEKLFF. Written as DNA, the CDR3 is TGCGCCAGCAAGGAGACCGGCACAACTAATGAAAAACTGTTTTTT. The chain recombines TRBV5-1 with TRBJ1-4; no firm D call. The CDR3 covers 15 residues. Germline V gene lookup returns CDR1 SGHRS and CDR2 YFSETQ. The V end was cut by 6 bases, the J end by 0 bases, with 12 bases between. Together with reference TRBV5-1 and TRBJ1-4, the CDR3 gives the full variable domain: KAGVTQTPRYLIKTRGQQVTLSCSPISGHRSVSWYQQTPGQGLQFLFEYFSETQRNKGNFPGRFSGRQFSNSRSEMNVSTLELGDSALYLCASKETGTTNEKLFFGSGTQLSVL.